This is a list of T cell receptor beta chains from one sample in a study of chemoradiotherapy in HPV16-positive cancers. Profiled with immunoSEQ multiplex PCR; TCRdb holds only in-frame clones, not every one. The table records about 1,500 clones, approximately 86% of them present only once. The source material was tumor tissue, sampled from a patient who underwent chemoradiotherapy. The receptors originated from a human donor with HPV-associated anogenital cancer. The CDR3 runs from the conserved cysteine through the conserved F or W. Each record gives: V gene, CDR3 length, D gene, clone size, J gene, CDR3 protein, CDR3 DNA. A D gene is named only where the DNA matches it firmly. Clone size, where shown, is once, few, many, or a class for clones that have expanded.

TRBV5-4	17	.	.	TRBJ1-1	CASSSERSRISNTEAFF	TGTGCCAGCAGCTCGGAACGGTCTAGGATTTCGAACACTGAAGCTTTCTTT
TRBV7-9	15	.	.	TRBJ2-7	CASSPGSQLPYEQYF	TGTGCCAGCAGCCCCGGGTCCCAACTACCCTACGAGCAGTACTTC
TRBV6-1	16	TRBD1	.	TRBJ1-1	CASSEAGRGQVAEAFF	TGTGCCAGCAGTGAAGCCGGTAGGGGGCAAGTGGCTGAAGCTTTCTTT
TRBV6-6	16	.	.	TRBJ1-3	CASSYQGPGSGNTIYF	TGTGCCAGCAGTTATCAGGGTCCCGGCTCTGGAAACACCATATATTTT
TRBV14	15	TRBD1	.	TRBJ2-7	CASSQDSGQWHEQYF	TGTGCCAGCAGCCAAGATTCGGGACAGTGGCACGAGCAGTACTTC
TRBV19	17	TRBD2	once	TRBJ2-3	CASTRSAGGFSTDTQYF	TGTGCCAGTACTCGGTCAGCGGGGGGATTTAGCACAGATACGCAGTATTTT
TRBV6-4	15	.	few	TRBJ1-1	CASSPEGDVNTEAFF	TGTGCCAGCAGTCCAGAGGGGGACGTGAACACTGAAGCTTTCTTT
TRBV9	13	.	.	TRBJ2-3	CASSVTHPDTQYF	TGTGCCAGCAGCGTAACGCACCCAGATACGCAGTATTTT
TRBV5-4	13	.	.	TRBJ1-1	CASSLEVNTEAFF	TGTGCCAGCAGCTTGGAAGTGAACACTGAAGCTTTCTTT
TRBV4-3	15	.	.	TRBJ1-6	CASSQGEGYNSPLHF	TGCGCCAGCAGCCAAGGGGAGGGATATAATTCACCCCTCCACTTT
TRBV7-6	13	.	.	TRBJ2-5	CASSSQGPETQYF	TGTGCCAGCAGCTCACAGGGCCCGGAGACCCAGTACTTC
TRBV2	12	.	.	TRBJ2-1	CASSEKVGEQFF	TGTGCCAGCAGTGAAAAAGTTGGTGAGCAGTTCTTC
TRBV5-1	15	.	.	TRBJ1-2	CASSPGTYANYGYTF	TGCGCCAGCAGCCCGGGGACGTACGCTAACTATGGCTACACTTTC
TRBV25-1	15	.	once	TRBJ2-7	CASSESGAGAYEQYF	TGTGCCAGCAGTGAATCTGGGGCTGGGGCCTACGAGCAGTACTTC
TRBV6-6	15	TRBD1	.	TRBJ2-2	CASSHGTGVGGELFF	TGTGCCAGCAGCCACGGGACAGGGGTGGGCGGGGAGCTGTTTTTT
TRBV5-6	16	TRBD1	.	TRBJ1-1	CASSLNRGRTNTEAFF	TGTGCCAGCAGCTTGAATAGGGGGCGGACGAACACTGAAGCTTTCTTT
TRBV15	14	.	.	TRBJ2-7	CATSSGTDGYEQYF	TGTGCCACCAGCAGCGGTACAGACGGCTACGAGCAGTACTTC
TRBV15	15	TRBD2	.	TRBJ2-3	CATSSFGGDTDTQYF	TGTGCCACCAGCAGTTTCGGGGGGGACACAGATACGCAGTATTTT
TRBV9	14	.	.	TRBJ1-1	CASTPGADNTEAFF	TGTGCCAGCACCCCTGGGGCCGATAACACTGAAGCTTTCTTT
TRBV7-8	14	TRBD1	.	TRBJ1-4	CASSLGQGYEKLFF	TGTGCCAGCAGCTTGGGACAGGGGTATGAAAAACTGTTTTTT
TRBV7-6	16	.	.	TRBJ2-3	CASSPRTGTGTDTQYF	TGTGCCAGCAGCCCGAGGACCGGAACCGGCACAGATACGCAGTATTTT
TRBV5-4	14	.	.	TRBJ2-5	CASSLPQGTETQYF	TGTGCCAGCAGCTTACCGCAGGGGACAGAGACCCAGTACTTC
TRBV28	15	TRBD1	.	TRBJ2-2	CASSLGTGEVGELFF	TGTGCCAGCAGTTTAGGGACAGGGGAGGTCGGGGAGCTGTTTTTT